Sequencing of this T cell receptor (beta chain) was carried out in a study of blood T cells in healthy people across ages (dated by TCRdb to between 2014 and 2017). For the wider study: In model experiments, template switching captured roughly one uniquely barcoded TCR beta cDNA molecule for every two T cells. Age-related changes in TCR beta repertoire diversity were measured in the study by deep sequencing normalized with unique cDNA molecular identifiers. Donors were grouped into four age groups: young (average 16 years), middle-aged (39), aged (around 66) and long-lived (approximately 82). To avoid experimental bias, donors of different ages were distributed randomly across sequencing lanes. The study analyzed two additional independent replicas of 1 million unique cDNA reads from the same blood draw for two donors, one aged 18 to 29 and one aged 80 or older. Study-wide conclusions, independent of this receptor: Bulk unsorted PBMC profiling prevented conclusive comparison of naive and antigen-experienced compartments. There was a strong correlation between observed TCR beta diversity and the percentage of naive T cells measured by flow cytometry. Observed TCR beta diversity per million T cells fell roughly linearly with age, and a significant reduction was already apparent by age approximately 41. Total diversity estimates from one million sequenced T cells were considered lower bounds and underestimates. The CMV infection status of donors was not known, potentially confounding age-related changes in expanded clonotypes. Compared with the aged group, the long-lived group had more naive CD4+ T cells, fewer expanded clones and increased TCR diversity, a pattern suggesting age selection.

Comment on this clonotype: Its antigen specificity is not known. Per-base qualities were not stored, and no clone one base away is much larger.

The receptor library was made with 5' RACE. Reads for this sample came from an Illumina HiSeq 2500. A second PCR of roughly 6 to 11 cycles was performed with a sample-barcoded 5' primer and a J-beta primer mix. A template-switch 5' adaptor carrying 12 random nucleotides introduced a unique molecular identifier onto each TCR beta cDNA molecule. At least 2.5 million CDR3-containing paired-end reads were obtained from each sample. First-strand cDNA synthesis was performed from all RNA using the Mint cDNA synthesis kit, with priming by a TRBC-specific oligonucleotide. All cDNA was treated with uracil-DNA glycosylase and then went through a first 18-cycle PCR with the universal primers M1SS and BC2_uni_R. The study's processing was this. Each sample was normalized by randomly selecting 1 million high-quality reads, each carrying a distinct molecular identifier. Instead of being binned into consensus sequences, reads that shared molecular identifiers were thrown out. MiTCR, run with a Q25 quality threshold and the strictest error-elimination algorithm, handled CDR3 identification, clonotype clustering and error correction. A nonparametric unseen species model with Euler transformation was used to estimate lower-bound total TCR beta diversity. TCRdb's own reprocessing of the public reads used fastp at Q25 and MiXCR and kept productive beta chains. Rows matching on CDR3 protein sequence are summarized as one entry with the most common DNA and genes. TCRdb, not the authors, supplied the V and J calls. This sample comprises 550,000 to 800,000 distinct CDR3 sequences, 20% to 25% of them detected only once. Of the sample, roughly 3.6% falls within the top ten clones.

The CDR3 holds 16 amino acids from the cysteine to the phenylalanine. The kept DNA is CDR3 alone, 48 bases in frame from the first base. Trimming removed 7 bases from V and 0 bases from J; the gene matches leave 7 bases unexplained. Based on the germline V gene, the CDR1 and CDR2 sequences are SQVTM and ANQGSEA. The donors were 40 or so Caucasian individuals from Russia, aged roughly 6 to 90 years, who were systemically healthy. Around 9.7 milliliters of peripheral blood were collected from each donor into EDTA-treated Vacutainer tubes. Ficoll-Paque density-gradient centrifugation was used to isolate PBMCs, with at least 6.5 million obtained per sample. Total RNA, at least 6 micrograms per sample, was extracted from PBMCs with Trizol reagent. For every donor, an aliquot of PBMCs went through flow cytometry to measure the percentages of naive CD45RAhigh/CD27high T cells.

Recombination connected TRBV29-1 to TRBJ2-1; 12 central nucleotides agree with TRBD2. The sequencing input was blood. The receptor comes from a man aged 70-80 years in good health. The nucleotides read TGCAGCGCCGGAGGACTAGCGGGAAGCTCCTACAATGAGCAGTTCTTC. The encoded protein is CSAGGLAGSSYNEQFF.